This T cell receptor beta chain was sequenced in a study of cytomegalovirus exposure and HLA in healthy donors. Study context: Among about 179 million T cells, an earlier analysis found approximately 110 million unique TCR beta sequences.

The CDR3 is 18 amino acids. Germline CDR1 reads LGHNA; CDR2 reads YNFKEQ. Trimming at V came to 0 bases and at J to 1 base, leaving 7 bases not matched to a gene. The PCR employed 60 Vbeta primers together with 13 Jbeta primers. TCRdb keeps only in-frame clones here, not all; method: immunoSEQ multiplex PCR. Seen here are roughly 92,000 clones, approximately 80% observed once, and the top ten hold roughly 4%. Of note for this clone: The target antigen is unknown.

Study outcomes and limitations: An ancestry cluster, one associated with Asian ancestry, reportedly showed fewer N-insertions than the 666-donor mean in a later analysis.

The receptor's source is a woman in her 70s in good health and CMV-seropositive. Sequenced: PBMCs. The gene calls are TRBV4-2 and TRBJ2-3; 10 bases map to TRBD2. This chain's CDR3 is CASSQDGGAGGRTDTQYF. The CDR3 bases are TGTGCCAGCAGCCAAGATGGGGGAGCGGGAGGGCGCACAGATACGCAGTATTTT.